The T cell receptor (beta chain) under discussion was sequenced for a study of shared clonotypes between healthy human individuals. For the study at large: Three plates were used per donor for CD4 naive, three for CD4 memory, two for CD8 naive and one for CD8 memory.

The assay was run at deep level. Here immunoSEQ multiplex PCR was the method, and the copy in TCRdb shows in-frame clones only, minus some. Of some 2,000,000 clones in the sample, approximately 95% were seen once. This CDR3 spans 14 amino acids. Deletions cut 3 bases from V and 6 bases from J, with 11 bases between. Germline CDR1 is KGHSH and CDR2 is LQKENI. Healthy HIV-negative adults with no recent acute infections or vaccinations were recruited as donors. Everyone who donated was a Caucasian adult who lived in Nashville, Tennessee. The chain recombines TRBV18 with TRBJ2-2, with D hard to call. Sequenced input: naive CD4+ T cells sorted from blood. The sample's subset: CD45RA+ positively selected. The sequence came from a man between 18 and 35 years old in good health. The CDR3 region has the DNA TGTGCCAGCTCACCCCTTGGATTTCCCGGGGAGCTGTTTTTT. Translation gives CASSPLGFPGELFF.